This TCR beta chain was sequenced in a study of cytomegalovirus exposure and HLA in healthy donors. Study-wide results and limits: A prior analysis recorded that most TCR beta V segments were productive about 87% or about 30% of the time. As a later analysis revealed, the rate of TCR association differed by HLA locus, with DRB1 most and HLA-C fewest.

V lost 0 bases, J lost 2 bases, and 7 bases lay in between. The CDR3 is 14 residues long. Germline CDR1 is SGHNT and CDR2 is YYREEE (reference sequence). Primers for the PCR totalled 60 Vbeta and 13 Jbeta. Measured with immunoSEQ multiplex PCR; TCRdb has only the in-frame clones, and not every one. Of 85,000 to 120,000 clones in the sample, approximately 87% were seen once. As concerns this clone: Its antigen is not known.

The chain carries TRBV5-4 and TRBJ2-3; tentatively, D is TRBD1 (6 bases). This clonotype was sampled from a man aged 35 to 55 in good health and CMV-seronegative. Sequenced: PBMCs. The CDR3 protein is CASSLGGLTDTQYF. As DNA, the CDR3 is TGTGCCAGCAGCTTGGGGGGGCTCACAGATACGCAGTATTTT. Using reference TRBV5-4 and TRBJ2-3 for the parts outside the CDR3, the full variable domain is ETGVTQSPTHLIKTRGQQVTLRCSSQSGHNTVSWYQQALGQGPQFIFQYYREEENGRGNFPPRFSGLQFPNYSSELNVNALELDDSALYLCASSLGGLTDTQYFGPGTRLTVL.